The 9 T cell receptor beta chains below come from one sample, sequenced in a study of cytomegalovirus exposure and HLA in healthy donors. Primers: 60 Vbeta forward and 13 Jbeta reverse. The assay was immunoSEQ multiplex PCR, and TCRdb's table has in-frame clones only and misses some. The table lists 95,000 to 110,000 clones, over 75% of them singletons. Source material: PBMCs. Receptors originate from a woman aged 18-29 years in good health and CMV-seropositive.

A single count supports this clone. The rearrangement links TRBV30 to TRBJ2-2; TRBD2 matches 8 bases. CDR3 length: 15 amino acids. V gave up 4 bases and J gave up 6 bases; unmatched junction bases: 10. Germline CDR1 is GTSNPN and CDR2 is SVGIG (reference sequence). The CDR3 DNA follows: TGTGCCTGGACATCCGCGCGGGGGGCTTCCGGGGAGCTGTTTTTT. Translating gives CAWTSARGASGELFF.

CDR3 nucleotides: TGTGCCAGCAGCGGCCGGGACTTAGAGCAGTATTTT. Translated: CASSGRDLEQYF. V and J are TRBV5-6 and TRBJ2-3, with a tentative D call TRBD2 (6 bases). V shed 4 bases and J shed 11 bases, with 14 bases lying between them. The CDR3 consists of 12 residues. Germline V gives CDR1 SGHDT, CDR2 YYEEEE.

This rearrangement joins TRBV7-2 to TRBJ1-1; D not resolved. Germline loops: CDR1 SGHTA, CDR2 FQGNSA. The CDR3 is 13 amino acids. Trimming pared 0 bases from V and 1 base from J, leaving 3 bases between. CDR3 residues: CASSLAQNTEAFF. CDR3 DNA sequence: TGTGCCAGCAGCTTAGCCCAGAACACTGAAGCTTTCTTT.

The chain couples TRBV5-4 to TRBJ1-1; no definite D call. The CDR3 length is 14 residues. Germline-derived CDR1 and CDR2 are SGHNT and YYREEE (reference sequence). V lost 1 base to trimming and J lost 3 bases, with 10 bases between them. CDR3 DNA: TGTGCCAGCAGCTTGAAGAGCGGCCACACTGAAGCTTTCTTT. This sequence encodes CASSLKSGHTEAFF.

The V call is TRBV29-1, the J call TRBJ1-2; 7 bases line up with TRBD1. The germline gives CDR1 SQVTM, CDR2 ANQGSEA. V lost 4 bases to trimming and J lost 8 bases; unmatched junction nucleotides: 1. The CDR3 runs to 10 residues. The CDR3 region has the DNA TGCAGCGTTGGGACAGGAGGCTACACCTTC. Amino acids: CSVGTGGYTF. The full variable domain, with the rest looked up from reference TRBV29-1 and TRBJ1-2, is SAVISQKPSRDICQRGTSLTIQCQVDSQVTMMFWYRQQPGQSLTLIATANQGSEATYESGFVIDKFPISRPNLTFSTLTVSNMSPEDSSIYLCSVGTGGYTFGSGTRLTVV.

The chain carries TRBV29-1 and TRBJ2-1, with TRBD1 matching 8 bases. The CDR3 length is 14 residues. CDR1 and CDR2 (germline): SQVTM, ANQGSEA. V gave up 4 bases and J gave up 3 bases; unmatched junction bases: 5. The CDR3 reads CSVAQGADYNEQFF. CDR3 nucleotides: TGCAGCGTTGCCCAGGGGGCTGACTACAATGAGCAGTTCTTC.

This clone has a handful of counts. The chain combines TRBV7-6 with TRBJ2-3, with 11 bases identical to TRBD2. The CDR3 loop spans 15 amino acids. Germline trimming cut 4 bases from V and 4 bases from J; bases unmatched to any gene: 4. CDR1 is SGHVS, CDR2 FNYEAQ, per germline. The CDR3 coding sequence is TGTGCCAGCAGCTCCATAGCGGGAGGGGCAGATACGCAGTATTTT. The encoded protein is CASSSIAGGADTQYF.

This chain connects TRBV19 to TRBJ2-2; tentative D call: TRBD2 (5 bases). This CDR3 is built from 18 residues. In germline, CDR1 is LNHDA, CDR2 SQIVND (reference sequence). The V end was cut by 9 bases, the J end by 6 bases, with 29 bases between. CDR3 sequence: CASCPTDGPSMGAGELFF. The CDR3 region has the DNA TGTGCCAGCTGCCCCACGGACGGCCCTTCTATGGGAGCCGGGGAGCTGTTTTTT.

The chain carries TRBV2 and TRBJ2-7; 7 bases align to TRBD1. After removal of 6 bases from V and 2 bases from J, the junction contained 13 bases not matched to a gene. This CDR3 has 16 amino acids. Germline V gene sequence: CDR1 SNHLY, CDR2 FYNNEI. This chain's CDR3 is CASRAPTGNGPYEQYF. The DNA for the CDR3 is TGTGCCAGCAGGGCCCCGACAGGGAATGGTCCCTACGAGCAGTACTTC.